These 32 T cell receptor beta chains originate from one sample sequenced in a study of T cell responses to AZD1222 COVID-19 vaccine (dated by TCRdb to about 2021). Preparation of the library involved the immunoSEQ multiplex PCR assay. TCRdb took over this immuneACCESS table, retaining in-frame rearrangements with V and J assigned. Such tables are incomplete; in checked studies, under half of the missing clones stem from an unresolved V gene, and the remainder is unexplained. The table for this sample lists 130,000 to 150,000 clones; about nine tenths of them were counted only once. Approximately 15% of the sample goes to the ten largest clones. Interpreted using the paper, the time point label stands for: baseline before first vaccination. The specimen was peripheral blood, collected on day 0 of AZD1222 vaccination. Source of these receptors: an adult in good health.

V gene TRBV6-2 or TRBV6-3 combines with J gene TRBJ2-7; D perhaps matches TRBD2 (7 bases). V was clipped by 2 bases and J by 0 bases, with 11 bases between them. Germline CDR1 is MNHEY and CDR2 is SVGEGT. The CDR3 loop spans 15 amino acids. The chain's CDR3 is CASSYVAGASYEQYF. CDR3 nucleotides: TGTGCCAGCAGTTACGTTGCGGGGGCCTCCTACGAGCAGTACTTC.

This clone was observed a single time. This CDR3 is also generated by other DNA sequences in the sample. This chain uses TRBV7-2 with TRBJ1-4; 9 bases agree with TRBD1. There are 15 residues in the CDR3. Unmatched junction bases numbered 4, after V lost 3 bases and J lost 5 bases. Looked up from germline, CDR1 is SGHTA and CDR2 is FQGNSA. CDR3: CASSLSGTGNEKLFF. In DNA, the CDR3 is TGTGCCAGCAGCTTGAGTGGGACAGGGAATGAAAAACTGTTTTTT.

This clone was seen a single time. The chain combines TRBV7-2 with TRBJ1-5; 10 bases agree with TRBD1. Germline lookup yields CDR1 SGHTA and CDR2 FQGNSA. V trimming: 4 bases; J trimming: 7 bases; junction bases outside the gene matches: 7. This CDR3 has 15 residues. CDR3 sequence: CASSSGTGVGQPQHF. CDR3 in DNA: TGTGCCAGCAGCTCCGGGACAGGGGTTGGCCAGCCCCAGCATTTT. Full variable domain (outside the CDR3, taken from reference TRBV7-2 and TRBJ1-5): GAGVSQSPSNKVTEKGKDVELRCDPISGHTALYWYRQSLGQGLEFLIYFQGNSAPDKSGLPSDRFSAERTGGSVSTLTIQRTQQEDSAVYLCASSSGTGVGQPQHFGDGTRLSIL.

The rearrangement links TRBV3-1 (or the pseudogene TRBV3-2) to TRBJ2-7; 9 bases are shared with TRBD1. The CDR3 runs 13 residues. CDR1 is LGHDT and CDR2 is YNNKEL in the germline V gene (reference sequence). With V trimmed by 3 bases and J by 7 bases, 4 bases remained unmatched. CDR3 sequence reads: CASSHGTGREQYF. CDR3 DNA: TGTGCCAGCAGCCATGGGACAGGGCGTGAGCAGTACTTC.

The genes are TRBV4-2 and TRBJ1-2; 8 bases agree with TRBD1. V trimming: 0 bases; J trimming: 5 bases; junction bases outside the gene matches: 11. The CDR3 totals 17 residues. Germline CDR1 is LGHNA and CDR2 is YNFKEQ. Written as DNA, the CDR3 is TGTGCCAGCAGCCAAGATCTTGGCCCAGGGGGCCCGTATGGCTACACCTTC. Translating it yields CASSQDLGPGGPYGYTF.

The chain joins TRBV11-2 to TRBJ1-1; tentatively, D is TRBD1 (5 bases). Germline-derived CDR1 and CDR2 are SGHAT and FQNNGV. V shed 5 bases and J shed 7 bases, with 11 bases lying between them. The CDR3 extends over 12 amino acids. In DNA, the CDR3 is TGTGCCAGCAGCCCAACGGGGGTTGAAGCTTTCTTT. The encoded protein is CASSPTGVEAFF.

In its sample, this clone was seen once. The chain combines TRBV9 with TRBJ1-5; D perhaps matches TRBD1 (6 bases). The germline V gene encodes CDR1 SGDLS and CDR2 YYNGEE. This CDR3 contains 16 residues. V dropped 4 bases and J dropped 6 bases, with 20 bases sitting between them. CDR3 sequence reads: CASSRGDGGGPQPQHF. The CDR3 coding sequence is TGTGCCAGCAGCAGAGGAGATGGGGGGGGCCCTCAGCCCCAGCATTTT.

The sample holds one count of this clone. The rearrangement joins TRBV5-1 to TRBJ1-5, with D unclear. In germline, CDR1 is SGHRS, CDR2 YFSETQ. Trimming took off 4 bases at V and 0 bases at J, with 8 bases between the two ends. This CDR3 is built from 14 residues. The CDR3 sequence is CASSDGNSNQPQHF. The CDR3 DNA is TGCGCCAGCAGCGACGGAAATAGCAATCAGCCCCAGCATTTT. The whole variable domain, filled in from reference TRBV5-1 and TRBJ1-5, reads KAGVTQTPRYLIKTRGQQVTLSCSPISGHRSVSWYQQTPGQGLQFLFEYFSETQRNKGNFPGRFSGRQFSNSRSEMNVSTLELGDSALYLCASSDGNSNQPQHFGDGTRLSIL.

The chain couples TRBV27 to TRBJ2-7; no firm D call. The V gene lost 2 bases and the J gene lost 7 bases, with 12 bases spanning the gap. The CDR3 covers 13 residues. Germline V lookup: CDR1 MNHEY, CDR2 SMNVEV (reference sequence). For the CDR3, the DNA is TGTGCCAGCAGTTTAAAATGGGATAGGGAGCAGTACTTC. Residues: CASSLKWDREQYF.

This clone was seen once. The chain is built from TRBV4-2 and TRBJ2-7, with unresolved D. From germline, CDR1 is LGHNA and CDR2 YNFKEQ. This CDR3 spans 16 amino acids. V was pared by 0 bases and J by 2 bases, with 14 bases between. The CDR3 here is CASSQDQGFSTYEQYF. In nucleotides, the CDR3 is TGTGCCAGCAGCCAAGATCAAGGGTTTTCGACCTACGAGCAGTACTTC.

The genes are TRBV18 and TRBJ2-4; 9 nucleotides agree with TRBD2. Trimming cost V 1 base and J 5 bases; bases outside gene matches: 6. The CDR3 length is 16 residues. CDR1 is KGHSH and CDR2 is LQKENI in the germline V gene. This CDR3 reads CASSPRGGAVQNIQYF. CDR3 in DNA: TGTGCCAGCTCACCACGCGGGGGGGCAGTCCAAAACATTCAGTACTTC.

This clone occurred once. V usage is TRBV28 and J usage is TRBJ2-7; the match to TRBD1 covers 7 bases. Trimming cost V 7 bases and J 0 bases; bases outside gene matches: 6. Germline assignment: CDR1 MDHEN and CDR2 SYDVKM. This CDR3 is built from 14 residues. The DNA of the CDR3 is TGTGCCAGCACGCCGGGACAGCACTCCTACGAGCAGTACTTC. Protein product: CASTPGQHSYEQYF.

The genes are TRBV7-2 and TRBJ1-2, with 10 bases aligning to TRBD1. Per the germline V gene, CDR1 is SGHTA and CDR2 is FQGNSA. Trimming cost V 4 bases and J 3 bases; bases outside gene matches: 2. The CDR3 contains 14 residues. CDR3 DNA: TGTGCCAGCAGCTCCGGGACAGGGGACTATGGCTACACCTTC. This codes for CASSSGTGDYGYTF.

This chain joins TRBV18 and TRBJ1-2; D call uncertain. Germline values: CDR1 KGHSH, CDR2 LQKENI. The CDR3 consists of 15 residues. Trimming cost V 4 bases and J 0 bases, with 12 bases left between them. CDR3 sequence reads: CASSLTETTNYGYTF. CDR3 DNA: TGTGCCAGCTCACTTACTGAGACGACTAACTATGGCTACACCTTC. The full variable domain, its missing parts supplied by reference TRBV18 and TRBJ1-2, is NAGVMQNPRHLVRRRGQEARLRCSPMKGHSHVYWYRQLPEEGLKFMVYLQKENIIDESGMPKERFSAEFPKEGPSILRIQQVVRGDSAAYFCASSLTETTNYGYTFGSGTRLTVV.

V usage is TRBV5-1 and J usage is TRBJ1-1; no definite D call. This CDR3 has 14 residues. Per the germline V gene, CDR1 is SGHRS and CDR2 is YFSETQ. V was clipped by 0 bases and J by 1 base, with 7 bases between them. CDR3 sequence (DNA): TGCGCCAGCAGCTTGGACCCGTCGAACACTGAAGCTTTCTTT. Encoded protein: CASSLDPSNTEAFF.

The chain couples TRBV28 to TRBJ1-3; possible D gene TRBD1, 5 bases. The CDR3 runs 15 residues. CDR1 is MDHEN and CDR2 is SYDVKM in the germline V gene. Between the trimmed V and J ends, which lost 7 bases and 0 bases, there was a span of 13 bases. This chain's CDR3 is CASTNGATSGNTIYF. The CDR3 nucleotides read TGTGCCAGCACAAACGGGGCAACCTCTGGAAACACCATATATTTT.

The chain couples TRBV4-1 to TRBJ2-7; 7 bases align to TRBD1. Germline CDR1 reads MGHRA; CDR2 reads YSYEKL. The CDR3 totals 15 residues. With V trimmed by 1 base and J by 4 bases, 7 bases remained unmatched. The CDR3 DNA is TGCGCCAGCAGCCAAGGGCCGGGACAGAGGTACGAGCAGTACTTC. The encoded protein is CASSQGPGQRYEQYF.

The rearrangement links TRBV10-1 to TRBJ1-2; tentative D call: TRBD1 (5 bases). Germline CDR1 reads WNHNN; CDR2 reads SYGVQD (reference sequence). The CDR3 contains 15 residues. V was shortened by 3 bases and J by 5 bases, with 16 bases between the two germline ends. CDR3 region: CASSETLGDRYGYTF. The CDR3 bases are TGCGCCAGCAGTGAAACGTTGGGGGATAGGTATGGCTACACCTTC.

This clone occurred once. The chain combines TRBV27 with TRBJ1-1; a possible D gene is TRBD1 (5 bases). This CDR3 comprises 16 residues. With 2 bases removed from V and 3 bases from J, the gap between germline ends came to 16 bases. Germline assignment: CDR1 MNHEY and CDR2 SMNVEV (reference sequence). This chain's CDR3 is CASSLVRDGWDTEAFF. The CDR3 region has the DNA TGTGCCAGCAGTTTAGTTAGGGACGGGTGGGACACTGAAGCTTTCTTT.

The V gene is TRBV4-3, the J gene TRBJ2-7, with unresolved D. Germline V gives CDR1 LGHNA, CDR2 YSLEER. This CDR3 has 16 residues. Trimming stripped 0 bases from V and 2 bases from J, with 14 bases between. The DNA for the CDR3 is TGCGCCAGCAGCCAAGATCCCTGGCAGTTGACCTACGAGCAGTACTTC. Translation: CASSQDPWQLTYEQYF.

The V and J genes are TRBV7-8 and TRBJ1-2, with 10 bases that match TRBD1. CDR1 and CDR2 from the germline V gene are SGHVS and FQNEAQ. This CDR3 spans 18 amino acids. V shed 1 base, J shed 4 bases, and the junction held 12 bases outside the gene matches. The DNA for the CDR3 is TGTGCCAGCAGCTTAGAGGGGACAGGGGCTGCCGAATTCTATGGCTACACCTTC. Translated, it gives CASSLEGTGAAEFYGYTF.

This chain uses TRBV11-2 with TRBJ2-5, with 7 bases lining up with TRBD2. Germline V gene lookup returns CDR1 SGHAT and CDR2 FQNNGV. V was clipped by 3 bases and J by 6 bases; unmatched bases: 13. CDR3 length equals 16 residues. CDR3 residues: CASSFLHGLGGQTQYF. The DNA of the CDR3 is TGTGCCAGCAGCTTTCTCCATGGACTAGGCGGTCAGACCCAGTACTTC.

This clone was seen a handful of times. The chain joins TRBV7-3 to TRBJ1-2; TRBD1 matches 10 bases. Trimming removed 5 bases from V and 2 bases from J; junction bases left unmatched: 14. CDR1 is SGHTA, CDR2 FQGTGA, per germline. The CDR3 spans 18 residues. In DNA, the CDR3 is TGTGCCAGCAGCCACGGGGGCTCCGGGACAGGGGCAAACTATGGCTACACCTTC. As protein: CASSHGGSGTGANYGYTF.

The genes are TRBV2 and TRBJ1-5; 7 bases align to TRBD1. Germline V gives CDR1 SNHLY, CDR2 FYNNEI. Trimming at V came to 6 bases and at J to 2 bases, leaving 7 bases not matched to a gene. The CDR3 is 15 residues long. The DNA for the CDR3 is TGTGCCAGCAGCAGAGAGGGGGCGGGCAATCAGCCCCAGCATTTT. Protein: CASSREGAGNQPQHF.

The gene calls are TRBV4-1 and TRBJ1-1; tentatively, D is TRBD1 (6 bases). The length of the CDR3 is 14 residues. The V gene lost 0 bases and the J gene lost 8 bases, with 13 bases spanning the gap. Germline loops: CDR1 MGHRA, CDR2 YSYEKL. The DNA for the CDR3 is TGCGCCAGCAGCCAAGATCACGCAGGGGTGGAAGCTTTCTTT. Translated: CASSQDHAGVEAFF.

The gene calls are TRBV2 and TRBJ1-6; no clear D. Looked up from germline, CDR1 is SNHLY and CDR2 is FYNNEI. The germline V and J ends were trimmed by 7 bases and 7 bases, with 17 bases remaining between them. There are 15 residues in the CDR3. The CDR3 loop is CASTLDRQRNSPLHF. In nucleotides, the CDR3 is TGTGCCAGCACCCTGGACCGACAACGAAATTCACCCCTCCACTTT.

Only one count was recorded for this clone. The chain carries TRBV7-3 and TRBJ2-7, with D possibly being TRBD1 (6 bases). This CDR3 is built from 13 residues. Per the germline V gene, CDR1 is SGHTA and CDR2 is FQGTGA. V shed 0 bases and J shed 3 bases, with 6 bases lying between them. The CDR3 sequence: CASSLTGGYEQYF. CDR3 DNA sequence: TGTGCCAGCAGCTTAACAGGGGGCTACGAGCAGTACTTC.

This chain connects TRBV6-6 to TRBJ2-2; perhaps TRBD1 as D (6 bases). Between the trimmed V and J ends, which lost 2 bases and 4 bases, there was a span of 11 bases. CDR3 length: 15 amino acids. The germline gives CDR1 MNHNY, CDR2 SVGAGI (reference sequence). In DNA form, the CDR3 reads TGTGCCAGCAGTTACGAACAGGGTTCCACCGGGGAGCTGTTTTTT. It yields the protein CASSYEQGSTGELFF.

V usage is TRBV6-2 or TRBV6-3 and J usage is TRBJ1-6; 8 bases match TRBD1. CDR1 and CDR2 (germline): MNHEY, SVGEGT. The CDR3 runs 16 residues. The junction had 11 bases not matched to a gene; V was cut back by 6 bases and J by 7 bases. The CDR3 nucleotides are TGTGCCAGCAGCCTGCTTCATGGACAGGGCAATTCACCCCTCCACTTT. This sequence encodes CASSLLHGQGNSPLHF.

For the CDR3, the DNA is TGTGCCAGCAGAACTCAGACAGCGGTCGGGACCATATATTTT. Translating it yields CASRTQTAVGTIYF. The chain carries TRBV6-5 and TRBJ1-3; maybe TRBD1 (5 bases). CDR3 size: 14 residues. Germline CDR1 reads MNHEY; CDR2 reads SVGAGI. The germline V and J ends were trimmed by 6 bases and 10 bases, with 19 bases remaining between them.

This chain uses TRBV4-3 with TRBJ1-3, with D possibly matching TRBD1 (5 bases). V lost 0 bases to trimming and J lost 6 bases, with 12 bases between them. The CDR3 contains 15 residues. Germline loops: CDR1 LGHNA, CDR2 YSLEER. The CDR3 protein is CASSQEGADENTIYF. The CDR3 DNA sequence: TGCGCCAGCAGCCAAGAAGGGGCTGATGAAAACACCATATATTTT.

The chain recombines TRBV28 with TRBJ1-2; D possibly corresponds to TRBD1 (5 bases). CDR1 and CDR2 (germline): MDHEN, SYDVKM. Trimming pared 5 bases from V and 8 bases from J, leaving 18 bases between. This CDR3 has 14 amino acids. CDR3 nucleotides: TGTGCCAGCAGTCAAAGGGACGGAATGAGAGGCTACACCTTC. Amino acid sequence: CASSQRDGMRGYTF.